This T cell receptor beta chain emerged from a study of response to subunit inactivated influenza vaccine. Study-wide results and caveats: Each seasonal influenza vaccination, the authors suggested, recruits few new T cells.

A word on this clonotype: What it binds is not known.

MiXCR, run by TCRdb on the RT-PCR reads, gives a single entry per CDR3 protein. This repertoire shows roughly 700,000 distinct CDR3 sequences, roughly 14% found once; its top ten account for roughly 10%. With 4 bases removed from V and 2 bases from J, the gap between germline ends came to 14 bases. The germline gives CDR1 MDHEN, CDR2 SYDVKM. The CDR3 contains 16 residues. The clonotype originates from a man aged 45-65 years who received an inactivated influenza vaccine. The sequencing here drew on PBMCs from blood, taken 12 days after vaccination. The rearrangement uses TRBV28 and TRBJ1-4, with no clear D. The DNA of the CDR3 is TGTGCCAGCAGTTCCCGATCGGGAAGGACTAATGAAAAACTGTTTTTT. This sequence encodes CASSSRSGRTNEKLFF.